The rows below give T cell receptor beta chains drawn from one sample of a study of blood T cell repertoires in COVID-19. TCRdb's table, derived via immunoSEQ multiplex PCR, lists solely in-frame clones and lacks some. This table has approximately 70,000 clones, more than 75% appearing once. Sequences were obtained from peripheral blood. These receptors all stem from a human donor in a cohort sampled during active COVID-19. Each CDR3 is given with its conserved first and last residue. Each record gives: J gene, clone size, V gene, D gene, CDR3 DNA, CDR3 protein. D genes are given only for firm matches. Clone size appears in some rows only: once, few, many, or a class for an expanded clone.

j_call: TRBJ1-4; clone_size: .; v_call: TRBV12-5; d_call: .; cdr3_nt: TGTGCTAGTGGTTTGGTTGTGGGGAGTTCAAATGAAAAACTGTTTTTT; cdr3_aa: CASGLVVGSSNEKLFF
j_call: TRBJ2-2; clone_size: .; v_call: TRBV5-1; d_call: .; cdr3_nt: TGCGCCAGCAGCACAACCGGGACACCGAACACCGGGGAGCTGTTTTTT; cdr3_aa: CASSTTGTPNTGELFF
j_call: TRBJ1-2; clone_size: once; v_call: TRBV5-1; d_call: TRBD1; cdr3_nt: TGCGCCAGCAGCTTGGAAGGGGGCGCCTATGGCTACACCTTC; cdr3_aa: CASSLEGGAYGYTF
j_call: TRBJ1-1; clone_size: few; v_call: TRBV6-5; d_call: TRBD1; cdr3_nt: TGTGCCAGTGGGCGGACAGGGTCCAACACTGAAGCTTTCTTT; cdr3_aa: CASGRTGSNTEAFF
j_call: TRBJ2-1; clone_size: once; v_call: TRBV2; d_call: .; cdr3_nt: TGTGCCAGCAGTGGCGGGGTTGAGCAGTTCTTC; cdr3_aa: CASSGGVEQFF
j_call: TRBJ2-7; clone_size: few; v_call: TRBV7-9; d_call: .; cdr3_nt: TGTGCCAGCAGCTTAGCGAATTCACTAGACGAGCAGTACTTC; cdr3_aa: CASSLANSLDEQYF
j_call: TRBJ2-5; clone_size: .; v_call: TRBV19; d_call: .; cdr3_nt: TGTGCCAGTAGTATCACAGGACAAGAGACCCAGTACTTC; cdr3_aa: CASSITGQETQYF
j_call: TRBJ1-2; clone_size: .; v_call: TRBV2; d_call: TRBD1; cdr3_nt: TGTGCCAGCAGATATGACAGGGACTATGGCTACACCTTC; cdr3_aa: CASRYDRDYGYTF
j_call: TRBJ2-1; clone_size: few; v_call: TRBV3-1/TRBV3-2; d_call: .; cdr3_nt: TGTGCCAGCAGCCAAGATGTCGGTGAGCAGTTCTTC; cdr3_aa: CASSQDVGEQFF
j_call: TRBJ1-2; clone_size: .; v_call: TRBV28; d_call: .; cdr3_nt: TGTGCCAGCAGCCTGGGAGGGACTAACTATGGCTACACCTTC; cdr3_aa: CASSLGGTNYGYTF
j_call: TRBJ2-6; clone_size: once; v_call: TRBV7-9; d_call: TRBD1; cdr3_nt: TGTGCCAGCCTCCGAGGGGGCCCCTCTGGGGCCAACGTCCTGACTTTC; cdr3_aa: CASLRGGPSGANVLTF
j_call: TRBJ2-7; clone_size: .; v_call: TRBV27; d_call: .; cdr3_nt: TGTGCCAGCAGGGGGGACTCTGCCTACGAGCAGTACTTC; cdr3_aa: CASRGDSAYEQYF
j_call: TRBJ1-5; clone_size: .; v_call: TRBV28; d_call: TRBD1; cdr3_nt: TGTGCCAGCAGGACACAGGGGGCACTCAATCAGCCCCAGCATTTT; cdr3_aa: CASRTQGALNQPQHF
j_call: TRBJ2-1; clone_size: .; v_call: TRBV18; d_call: TRBD2; cdr3_nt: TGTGCCAGCTCACCCCCGCCAGCGGGAGGTCCCCACAATGAGCAGTTCTTC; cdr3_aa: CASSPPPAGGPHNEQFF
j_call: TRBJ1-6; clone_size: few; v_call: TRBV10-2; d_call: TRBD1; cdr3_nt: TGCGCCAGCAGTGAGGGGGACAGTAATTCACCCCTCCACTTT; cdr3_aa: CASSEGDSNSPLHF
j_call: TRBJ1-3; clone_size: .; v_call: TRBV24-1; d_call: .; cdr3_nt: TGTGCCACCAGTGACCCTACCTCTGGAAACACCATATATTTT; cdr3_aa: CATSDPTSGNTIYF
j_call: TRBJ2-1; clone_size: .; v_call: TRBV4-1; d_call: .; cdr3_nt: TGCGCCAGCACCCTAAGGGGTGCAGCGGGCCCCTACAATGAGCAGTTCTTC; cdr3_aa: CASTLRGAAGPYNEQFF